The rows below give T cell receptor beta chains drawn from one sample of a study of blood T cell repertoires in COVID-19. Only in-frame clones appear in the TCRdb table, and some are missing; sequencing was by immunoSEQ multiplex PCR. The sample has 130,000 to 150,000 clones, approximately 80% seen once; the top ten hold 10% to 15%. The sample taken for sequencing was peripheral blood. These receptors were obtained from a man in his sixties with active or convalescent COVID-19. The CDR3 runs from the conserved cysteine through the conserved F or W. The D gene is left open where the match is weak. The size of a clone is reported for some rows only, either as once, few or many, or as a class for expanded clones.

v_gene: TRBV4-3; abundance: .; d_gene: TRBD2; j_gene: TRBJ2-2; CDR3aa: CASSQKGTSGTGELFF; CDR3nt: TGCGCCAGCAGCCAAAAAGGGACTAGCGGCACCGGGGAGCTGTTTTTT
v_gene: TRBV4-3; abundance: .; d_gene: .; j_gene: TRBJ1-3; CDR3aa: CASSQDRGGGNTIYF; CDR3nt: TGCGCCAGCAGCCAAGATCGAGGAGGGGGAAACACCATATATTTT
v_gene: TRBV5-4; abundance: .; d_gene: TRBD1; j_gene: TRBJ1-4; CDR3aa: CASSLMGQGRGEKLFF; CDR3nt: TGTGCCAGCAGCTTGATGGGACAGGGGCGTGGAGAAAAACTGTTTTTT
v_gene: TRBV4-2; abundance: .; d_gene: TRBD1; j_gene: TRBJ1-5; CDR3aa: CASSQRQGDDQPQHF; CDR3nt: TGTGCCAGCAGCCAACGTCAGGGGGATGATCAGCCCCAGCATTTT
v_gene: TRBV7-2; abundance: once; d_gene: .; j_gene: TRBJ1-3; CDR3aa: CASSLGGFGNTIYF; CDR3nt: TGTGCCAGCAGCTTGGGAGGGTTCGGAAACACCATATATTTT
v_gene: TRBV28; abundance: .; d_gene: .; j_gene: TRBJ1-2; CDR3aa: CASSLPGIYGYTF; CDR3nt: TGTGCCAGCAGTTTACCAGGGATCTATGGCTACACCTTC
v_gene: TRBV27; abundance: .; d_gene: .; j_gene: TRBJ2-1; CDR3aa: CASSSRGSEQFF; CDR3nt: TGTGCCAGCAGCTCTAGGGGTAGTGAGCAGTTCTTC
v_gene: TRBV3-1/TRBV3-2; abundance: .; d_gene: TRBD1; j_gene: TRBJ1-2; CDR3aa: CASSPPGQGANGYTF; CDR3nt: TGTGCCAGCAGCCCTCCGGGACAGGGGGCCAATGGCTACACCTTC
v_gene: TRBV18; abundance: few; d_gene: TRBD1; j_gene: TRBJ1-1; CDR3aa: CASSQGQETEAFF; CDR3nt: TGTGCCAGCTCACAAGGACAGGAAACTGAAGCTTTCTTT
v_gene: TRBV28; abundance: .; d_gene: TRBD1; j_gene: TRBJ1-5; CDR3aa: CASSLWGQGGGNQPQHF; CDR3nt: TGTGCCAGCAGTTTATGGGGACAGGGAGGTGGCAATCAGCCCCAGCATTTT
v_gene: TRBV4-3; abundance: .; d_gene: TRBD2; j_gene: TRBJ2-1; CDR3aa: CASSQEPPLAGVHEQFF; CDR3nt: TGCGCCAGCAGCCAAGAGCCCCCCCTAGCGGGAGTTCATGAGCAGTTCTTC
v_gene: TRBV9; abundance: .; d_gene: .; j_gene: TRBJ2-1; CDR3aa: CASSPSVTGSVDDEQFF; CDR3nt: TGTGCCAGCAGCCCGTCAGTAACCGGGAGCGTCGACGATGAGCAGTTCTTC
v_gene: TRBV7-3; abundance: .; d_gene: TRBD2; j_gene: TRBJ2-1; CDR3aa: CASSPSGGNEQFF; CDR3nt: TGTGCCAGCAGCCCTAGCGGGGGCAATGAGCAGTTCTTC
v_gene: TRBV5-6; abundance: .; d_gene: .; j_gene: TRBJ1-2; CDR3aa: CASRYGGGIPPHGYTF; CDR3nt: TGTGCCAGCAGGTACGGGGGGGGCATACCTCCCCATGGCTACACCTTC
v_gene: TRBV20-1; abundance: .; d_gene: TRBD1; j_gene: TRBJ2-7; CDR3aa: CARGLLYEQYF; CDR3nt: TGCGCTAGGGGGCTACTCTACGAGCAGTACTTC
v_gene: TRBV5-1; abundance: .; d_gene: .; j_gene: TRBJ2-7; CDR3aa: CASSFIGGGTASYEQYF; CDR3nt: TGCGCCAGCAGCTTCATTGGCGGTGGGACTGCCTCCTACGAGCAGTACTTC
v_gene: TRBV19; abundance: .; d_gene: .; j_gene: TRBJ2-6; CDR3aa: CASRWAGANVLTF; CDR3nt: TGTGCCAGTAGGTGGGCAGGGGCCAACGTCCTGACTTTC
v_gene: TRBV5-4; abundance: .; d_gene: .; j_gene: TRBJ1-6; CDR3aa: CASSLPIYNSPLHF; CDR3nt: TGTGCCAGCAGCTTGCCAATCTATAATTCACCCCTCCACTTT
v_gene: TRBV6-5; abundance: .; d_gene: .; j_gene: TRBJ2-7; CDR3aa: CASKDTRYEQYF; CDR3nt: TGTGCCAGCAAGGACACCCGCTACGAGCAGTACTTC
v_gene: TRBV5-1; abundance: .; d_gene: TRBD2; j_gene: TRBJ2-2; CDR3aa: CASSSVAGVNTGELFF; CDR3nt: TGCGCCAGCAGCTCGGTAGCGGGAGTTAACACCGGGGAGCTGTTTTTT
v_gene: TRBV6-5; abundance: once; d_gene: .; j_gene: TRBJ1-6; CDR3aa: CASSSYRAANSPLHF; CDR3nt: TGTGCCAGCAGTTCCTACAGGGCGGCGAATTCACCCCTCCACTTT
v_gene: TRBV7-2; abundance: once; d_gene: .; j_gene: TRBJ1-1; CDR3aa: CASRRVTEAFF; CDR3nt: TGTGCCAGCAGACGAGTAACTGAAGCTTTCTTT
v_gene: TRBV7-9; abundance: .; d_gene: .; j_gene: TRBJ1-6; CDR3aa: CASSPTAGTAYNSPLHF; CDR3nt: TGTGCCAGCAGCCCAACAGCCGGGACTGCCTATAATTCACCCCTCCACTTT
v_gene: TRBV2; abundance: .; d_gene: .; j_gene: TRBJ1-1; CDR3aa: CASRDLKAGFNWNTEAFF; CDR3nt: TGTGCCAGCAGAGACTTAAAGGCAGGGTTTAACTGGAACACTGAAGCTTTCTTT
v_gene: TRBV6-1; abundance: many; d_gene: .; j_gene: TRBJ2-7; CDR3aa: CASSEIVVSEQYF; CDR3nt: TGTGCCAGCAGTGAAATAGTTGTGAGTGAGCAGTACTTC
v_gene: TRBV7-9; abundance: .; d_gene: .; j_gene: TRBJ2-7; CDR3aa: CASSSPLNREQYF; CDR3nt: TGTGCCAGCAGCTCTCCTCTAAATCGCGAGCAGTACTTC
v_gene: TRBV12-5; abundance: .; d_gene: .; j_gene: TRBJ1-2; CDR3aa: CASGPEGPGYTF; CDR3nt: TGTGCTAGTGGTCCCGAGGGCCCGGGCTACACCTTC
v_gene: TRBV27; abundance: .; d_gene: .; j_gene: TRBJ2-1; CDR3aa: CASLPIFSSYNEQFF; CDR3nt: TGTGCCAGTTTGCCGATTTTCAGCTCCTACAATGAGCAGTTCTTC
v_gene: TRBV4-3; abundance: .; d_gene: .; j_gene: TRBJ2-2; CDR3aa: CASSPRSRNTGELFF; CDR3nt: TGCGCCAGCAGCCCCCGATCGCGGAACACCGGGGAGCTGTTTTTT
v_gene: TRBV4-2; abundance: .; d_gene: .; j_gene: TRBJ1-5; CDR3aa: CASSQVLQGNQPQHF; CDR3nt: TGTGCCAGCAGCCAAGTGCTACAGGGCAATCAGCCCCAGCATTTT
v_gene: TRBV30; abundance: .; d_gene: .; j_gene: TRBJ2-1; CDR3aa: CAWSAGSYNEQFF; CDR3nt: TGTGCCTGGAGTGCGGGATCCTACAATGAGCAGTTCTTC
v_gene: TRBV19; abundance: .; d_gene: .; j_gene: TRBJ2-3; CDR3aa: CASSIAPPAPTQYF; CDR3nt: TGTGCCAGTAGTATTGCTCCCCCCGCGCCAACGCAGTATTTT
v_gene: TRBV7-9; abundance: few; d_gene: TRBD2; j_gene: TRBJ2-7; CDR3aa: CASSASGYEQYF; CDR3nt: TGTGCCAGCAGCGCTAGCGGGTACGAGCAGTACTTC
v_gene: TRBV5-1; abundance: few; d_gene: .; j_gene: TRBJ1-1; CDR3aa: CASSLGETTEAFF; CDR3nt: TGCGCCAGCAGCTTGGGGGAGACCACTGAAGCTTTCTTT
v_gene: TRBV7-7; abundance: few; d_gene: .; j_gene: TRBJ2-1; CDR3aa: CASSVGQLNEQFF; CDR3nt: TGTGCCAGCAGCGTCGGACAGCTCAATGAGCAGTTCTTC
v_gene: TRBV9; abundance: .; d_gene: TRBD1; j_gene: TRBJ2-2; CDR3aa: CASGGQGPGELFF; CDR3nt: TGTGCCAGCGGGGGACAGGGCCCCGGGGAGCTGTTTTTT
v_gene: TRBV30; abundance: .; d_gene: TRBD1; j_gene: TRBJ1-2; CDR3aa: CAWNPGTGNYGYTF; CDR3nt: TGTGCCTGGAATCCCGGGACAGGGAACTATGGCTACACCTTC
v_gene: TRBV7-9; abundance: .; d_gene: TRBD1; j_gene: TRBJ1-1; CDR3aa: CASSLASGQDTEAFF; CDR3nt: TGTGCCAGCAGCTTAGCGTCCGGACAGGACACTGAAGCTTTCTTT
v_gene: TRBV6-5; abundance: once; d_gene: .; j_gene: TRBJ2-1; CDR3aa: CASSRDRSEQFF; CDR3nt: TGTGCCAGCAGTAGAGACAGAAGTGAGCAGTTCTTC
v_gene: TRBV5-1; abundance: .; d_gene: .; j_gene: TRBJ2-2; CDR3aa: CASSPAPRGSTGELFF; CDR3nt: TGCGCCAGCAGCCCGGCCCCTAGGGGTAGCACCGGGGAGCTGTTTTTT
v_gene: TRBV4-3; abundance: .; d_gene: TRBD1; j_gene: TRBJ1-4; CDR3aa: CASSQDQRTGEGEKLFF; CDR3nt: TGCGCCAGCAGCCAAGATCAGAGGACAGGGGAGGGTGAAAAACTGTTTTTT
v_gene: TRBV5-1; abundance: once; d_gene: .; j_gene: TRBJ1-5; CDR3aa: CASSLDGSVPQHF; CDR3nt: TGCGCCAGCAGCTTGGACGGGAGCGTGCCCCAGCATTTT
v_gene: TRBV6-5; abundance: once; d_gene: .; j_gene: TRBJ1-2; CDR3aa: CASSYSTGSGYTF; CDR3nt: TGTGCCAGCAGTTACTCGACGGGATCTGGCTACACCTTC
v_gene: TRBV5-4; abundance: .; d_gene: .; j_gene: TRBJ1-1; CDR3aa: CASSAAGRGDTEAFF; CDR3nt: TGTGCCAGCAGCGCGGCGGGAAGAGGGGACACTGAAGCTTTCTTT
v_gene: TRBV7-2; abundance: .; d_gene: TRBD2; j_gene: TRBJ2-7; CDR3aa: CASSSLAVGLAGDEQYF; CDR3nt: TGTGCCAGCAGCTCTCTGGCGGTAGGACTAGCGGGAGACGAGCAGTACTTC
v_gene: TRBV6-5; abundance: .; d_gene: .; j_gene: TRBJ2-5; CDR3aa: CASSSPPGTQYF; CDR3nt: TGTGCCAGCAGTTCCCCCCCCGGGACCCAGTACTTC
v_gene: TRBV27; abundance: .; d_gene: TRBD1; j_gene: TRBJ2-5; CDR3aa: CASRRTGEETQYF; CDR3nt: TGTGCCAGCAGGCGGACAGGGGAAGAGACCCAGTACTTC
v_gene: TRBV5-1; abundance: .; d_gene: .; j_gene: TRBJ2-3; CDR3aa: CASRPGGAREGEPNTDTQYF; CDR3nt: TGCGCCAGCAGGCCAGGGGGGGCCCGGGAGGGAGAACCTAACACAGATACGCAGTATTTT
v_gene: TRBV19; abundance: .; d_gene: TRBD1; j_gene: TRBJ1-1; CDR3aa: CASSRGQVNTEAFF; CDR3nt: TGTGCCAGTAGTAGGGGACAGGTTAACACTGAAGCTTTCTTT
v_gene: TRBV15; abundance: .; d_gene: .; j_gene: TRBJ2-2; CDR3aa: CATSSGLPLNTGELFF; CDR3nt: TGTGCCACCAGCAGCGGACTTCCTCTCAACACCGGGGAGCTGTTTTTT
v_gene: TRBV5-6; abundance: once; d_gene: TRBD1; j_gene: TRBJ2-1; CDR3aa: CASSPTGNNEQFF; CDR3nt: TGTGCCAGCAGCCCGACAGGGAACAATGAGCAGTTCTTC
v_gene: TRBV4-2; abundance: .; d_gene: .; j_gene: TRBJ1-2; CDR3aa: CASSQDSTVYGYTF; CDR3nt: TGTGCCAGCAGCCAAGATTCGACTGTTTATGGCTACACCTTC
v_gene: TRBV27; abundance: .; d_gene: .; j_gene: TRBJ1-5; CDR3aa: CASSPMRGNQPQHF; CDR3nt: TGTGCCAGCAGCCCGATGAGGGGCAATCAGCCCCAGCATTTT
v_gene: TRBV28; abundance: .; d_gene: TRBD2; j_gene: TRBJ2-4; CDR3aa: CASSRLAGEAKNIQYF; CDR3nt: TGTGCCAGCAGTCGACTAGCGGGAGAGGCCAAAAACATTCAGTACTTC
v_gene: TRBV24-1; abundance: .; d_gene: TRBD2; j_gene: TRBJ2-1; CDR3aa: CATSGSPGLAGGTYNEQFF; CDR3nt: TGTGCCACCAGTGGTTCCCCGGGACTGGCGGGAGGGACGTACAATGAGCAGTTCTTC
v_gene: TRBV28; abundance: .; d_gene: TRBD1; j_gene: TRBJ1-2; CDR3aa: CASSPWGQGTYGYTF; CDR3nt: TGTGCCAGCAGTCCATGGGGACAGGGAACCTATGGCTACACCTTC
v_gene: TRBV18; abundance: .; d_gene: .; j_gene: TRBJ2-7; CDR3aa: CASSPGAGSYEQYF; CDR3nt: TGTGCCAGCTCACCTGGCGCGGGGTCCTACGAGCAGTACTTC
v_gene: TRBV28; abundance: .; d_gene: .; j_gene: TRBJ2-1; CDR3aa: CASSSGLSRRNEQFF; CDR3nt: TGTGCCAGCAGTTCGGGACTCAGTAGGAGGAATGAGCAGTTCTTC
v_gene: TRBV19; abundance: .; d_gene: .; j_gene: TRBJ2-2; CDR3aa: CASSIGLNTGELFF; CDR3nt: TGTGCCAGTAGTATCGGTCTGAACACCGGGGAGCTGTTTTTT
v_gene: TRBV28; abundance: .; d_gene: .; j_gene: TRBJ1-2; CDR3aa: CASSPRRGAGYGYTF; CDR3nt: TGTGCCAGCAGTCCGAGACGGGGGGCTGGCTATGGCTACACCTTC